This T cell receptor beta chain is drawn from a study of CD8 T cells in ankylosing spondylitis. V shed 0 bases and J 4 bases; nucleotides not matched to a gene: 2. CDR3 length equals 16 residues. Germline V lookup: CDR1 LGHNA, CDR2 YNFKEQ. TCRdb fed the 5' RACE reads into MiXCR, producing one record per CDR3 protein. The sample shows 300,000 to 400,000 distinct CDR3 sequences, around 15% of them seen only once. The rearrangement joins TRBV4-2 to TRBJ2-1; 11 bases match TRBD2. This clonotype was sampled from a male donor with ankylosing spondylitis or in good health (not recorded which). Material for sequencing was blood, either unsorted or a sorted T cell fraction (not recorded which). The CDR3 DNA reads as TGTGCCAGCAGCCAAGATAGCGGGAGGGTGTACAATGAGCAGTTCTTC. This gives the protein CASSQDSGRVYNEQFF.